One sample yielded the 20 T cell receptor beta chains listed below, sequenced in a study of cytomegalovirus exposure and HLA in healthy donors. The PCR contained 60 Vbeta and 13 Jbeta primers. TCRdb's copy holds only in-frame clones and misses some; the assay was immunoSEQ multiplex PCR. This sample has about 100,000 clones; approximately 80% occur once, and the top ten carry 0.9% to 1.5%. The specimen sequenced was PBMCs. The receptors were sampled from a woman aged 18 to 35 in good health and CMV-seronegative.

This clone was observed a single time. The chain uses TRBV28 and TRBJ2-3; 10 bases fit TRBD2. Germline V gene sequence: CDR1 MDHEN, CDR2 SYDVKM. After removal of 6 bases from V and 6 bases from J, the junction contained 9 bases not matched to a gene. The CDR3 is made up of 15 amino acids. In nucleotides, the CDR3 is TGTGCCAGCAGCAAACTAGCGGGGCTTACTGATACGCAGTATTTT. This sequence encodes CASSKLAGLTDTQYF.

This clone was seen only a few times. The chain links TRBV4-2 to TRBJ2-7, with TRBD2 matching 7 bases. The CDR3 length is 13 residues. Losses at the gene ends were 4 bases for V and 2 bases for J; bases not matched to a gene: 2. In germline, CDR1 is LGHNA, CDR2 YNFKEQ. CDR3 loop: CASSPGGTYEQYF. CDR3 bases: TGTGCCAGCAGCCCGGGGGGAACCTACGAGCAGTACTTC.

This clone counts as medium-sized (0.01 to 0.1%). The V call is TRBV4-2, the J call TRBJ2-6, with TRBD2 as a possible D gene (6 bases). The CDR3 loop spans 16 amino acids. Looked up from germline, CDR1 is LGHNA and CDR2 is YNFKEQ. V lost 0 bases to trimming and J lost 3 bases, with 9 bases between them. For the CDR3, the DNA is TGTGCCAGCAGCCAAGATATCGGGGGTGGGGCCAACGTCCTGACTTTC. As protein: CASSQDIGGGANVLTF.

The chain recombines TRBV27 with TRBJ1-5; D is possibly TRBD1 (5 bases). Germline V gives CDR1 MNHEY, CDR2 SMNVEV (reference sequence). The V and J ends lost 6 bases and 1 base respectively, with 13 bases between them. The CDR3 is 15 residues long. The CDR3 reads CASRKGGASNQPQHF. The CDR3 DNA sequence: TGTGCCAGCAGAAAAGGAGGGGCAAGCAATCAGCCCCAGCATTTT.

This chain connects TRBV27 to TRBJ2-1; maybe TRBD1 (5 bases). Germline CDR1 MNHEY, CDR2 SMNVEV (reference sequence). The CDR3 consists of 15 residues. The V gene lost 1 base and the J gene lost 7 bases, with 14 bases spanning the gap. The chain's CDR3 is CASSLYGPKGNEQFF. The CDR3 bases are TGTGCCAGCAGTTTATATGGGCCGAAGGGGAATGAGCAGTTCTTC.

This clone showed up just a few times. The chain links TRBV4-3 to TRBJ1-1; tentative D call: TRBD1 (5 bases). The germline V gene has CDR1 LGHNA and CDR2 YSLEER. The germline V and J ends were trimmed by 0 bases and 7 bases, with 9 bases remaining between them. The CDR3 runs 13 residues. DNA of the CDR3: TGCGCCAGCAGCCAAGATAGACAGAATGAAGCTTTCTTT. Translation: CASSQDRQNEAFF.

As regards this clone: Relative to the germline gene, one junction end is altered; a read error may explain this. This chain links TRBV7-7 with TRBJ2-7, with 7 bases aligning to TRBD1. From germline, CDR1 is SSHAT and CDR2 FNYEAQ (reference sequence). CDR3 length: 13 residues. CDR3 loop: CASSLRQGYEQYF. The CDR3 DNA reads as TGTGCTAGCAGCTTAAGACAGGGCTACGAGCAGTACTTC.

The chain uses TRBV7-3 and TRBJ2-5, with D tentatively TRBD2 (6 bases). The last part of the DNA fits TRBJ2-7 better; the J call may be wrong. CDR3 length equals 14 residues. In germline, CDR1 is SGHTA, CDR2 FQGTGA. The CDR3 here is CASSLTGGSYEQYF. The CDR3 DNA reads as TGTGCCAGCAGCTTAACCGGGGGATCCTACGAGCAGTACTTC.

V gene TRBV30 combines with J gene TRBJ1-1, with 7 bases lining up with TRBD1. From germline, CDR1 is GTSNPN and CDR2 SVGIG (reference sequence). The CDR3 sequence is 14 residues long. V lost 3 bases and J lost 6; bases outside the gene matches: 10. The CDR3 here is CAWSTGTAVPEAFF. The CDR3 nucleotides read TGTGCCTGGAGCACCGGGACAGCCGTCCCTGAAGCTTTCTTT.

The rearrangement links TRBV27 to TRBJ2-7; D may be TRBD1 (6 bases). V dropped 3 bases and J dropped 2 bases, with 20 bases sitting between them. Germline CDR1 and CDR2: MNHEY and SMNVEV (reference sequence). The CDR3 is 17 amino acids. The CDR3 DNA reads TGTGCCAGCAGTTTTCGCCGGGTGGCAGGGGTCCCCTACGAGCAGTACTTC. Translation: CASSFRRVAGVPYEQYF.

This sequence joins TRBV29-1 and TRBJ2-5, with D unclear. Germline values: CDR1 SQVTM, CDR2 ANQGSEA. V was cut by 5 bases and J by 2 bases, with 15 bases left in between. The CDR3 consists of 14 residues. The CDR3 here is CSVRTRSRQETQYF. CDR3 nucleotide sequence: TGCAGCGTTAGAACCCGTTCCAGACAAGAGACCCAGTACTTC.

This chain connects TRBV14 to TRBJ1-2; D might be TRBD1 (6 bases). Germline lookup yields CDR1 SGHDN and CDR2 FVKESK. The CDR3 extends over 16 amino acids. The V and J ends lost 0 bases and 4 bases respectively, with 15 bases between them. The CDR3, as DNA: TGTGCCAGCAGCCAAGATGGGGCAGGGGCTTCCTATGGCTACACCTTC. This encodes CASSQDGAGASYGYTF. Full variable domain (outside the CDR3, taken from reference TRBV14 and TRBJ1-2): EAGVTQFPSHSVIEKGQTVTLRCDPISGHDNLYWYRRVMGKEIKFLLHFVKESKQDESGMPNNRFLAERTGGTYSTLKVQPAELEDSGVYFCASSQDGAGASYGYTFGSGTRLTVV.

The V gene is TRBV7-2, the J gene TRBJ2-2; TRBD1 matches 10 bases. CDR1 is SGHTA, CDR2 FQGNSA, per germline. This CDR3 has 16 residues. V trimming: 5 bases; J trimming: 0 bases; junction bases outside the gene matches: 3. CDR3 in amino acids: CASSETGGSNTGELFF. The DNA for the CDR3 is TGTGCCAGCAGCGAGACAGGGGGCTCGAACACCGGGGAGCTGTTTTTT.

The chain employs TRBV4-3 and TRBJ1-2; 7 nucleotides line up with TRBD1. The CDR3 is 17 residues long. CDR1 and CDR2 (germline): LGHNA, YSLEER. J lost 7 bases, V lost 4 bases, and 18 bases had no gene match. The CDR3 nucleotides are TGCGCCAGCAGCCTAAGGGTGGGACAGTGGTTCGGCAGTGGCTACACCTTC. Translation: CASSLRVGQWFGSGYTF.

The chain couples TRBV9 to TRBJ1-1; D not resolved. The length of the CDR3 is 16 residues. Between the trimmed V and J ends, which lost 0 bases and 1 base, there was a span of 13 bases. Germline-derived CDR1 and CDR2 are SGDLS and YYNGEE. CDR3 in DNA: TGTGCCAGCAGCGTAGGGCGGGGAGGGTCGAACACTGAAGCTTTCTTT. Amino acids: CASSVGRGGSNTEAFF.

This clone was observed a handful of times. This chain links TRBV5-8 with TRBJ2-7; D remains ambiguous. V lost 0 bases and J 0 bases, leaving 7 bases between the germline ends. Germline V gives CDR1 SGHTS, CDR2 YDEGEE. The CDR3 extends over 14 amino acids. CDR3 sequence (DNA): TGTGCCAGCAGCTTGGATCCCTCCTCCTACGAGCAGTACTTC. Translated, it gives CASSLDPSSYEQYF.

This chain joins TRBV5-4 and TRBJ2-5; D is unresolved. This CDR3 contains 14 residues. Germline V gives CDR1 SGHNT, CDR2 YYREEE (reference sequence). V gave up 1 base and J gave up 2 bases, with 9 bases separating them. The CDR3 sequence is CASSLNSPQETQYF. CDR3 bases: TGTGCCAGCAGCTTGAACAGCCCTCAAGAGACCCAGTACTTC.

Details on this clone: Other DNA sequences of this sample code for an identical CDR3. The V call is TRBV6-5, the J call TRBJ1-6; 10 bases match TRBD1. Germline CDR1 and CDR2: MNHEY and SVGAGI. CDR3 size: 14 residues. Trimming removed 6 bases from V and 7 bases from J; junction bases left unmatched: 3. The CDR3 nucleotides read TGTGCCAGCAGCCGGGACAGGGGAAATTCACCCCTCCACTTT. Protein product: CASSRDRGNSPLHF.

There are a few counts of this clone. This chain joins TRBV4-3 and TRBJ1-4, with unresolved D. The V and J ends lost 3 bases and 6 bases respectively, with 5 bases between them. The CDR3 has 12 residues. Per germline, CDR1 LGHNA and CDR2 YSLEER. The CDR3 DNA follows: TGCGCCAGCAGCCATTCTGATGAAAAACTGTTTTTT. Encoded protein: CASSHSDEKLFF.

The chain combines TRBV19 with TRBJ1-2; TRBD1 might be the D (5 bases). The germline V gene encodes CDR1 LNHDA and CDR2 SQIVND (reference sequence). Trimming cost V 3 bases and J 4 bases, with 15 bases left between them. The length of the CDR3 is 15 residues. CDR3 sequence (DNA): TGTGCCAGTAGTATTAACCCCGACAGCAGCTATGGCTACACCTTC. Translated, it gives CASSINPDSSYGYTF.